The 8 T cell receptor beta chains given below trace back to one sample, sequenced in a study of T cell responses to AZD1222 COVID-19 vaccine. Assay used: immunoSEQ multiplex PCR; TCRdb lists only in-frame clones, some missing. This table has some 110,000 clones, roughly nine tenths appearing once. Source: peripheral blood, taken 28 days after the second AZD1222 dose. The receptors come from an adult who received the AZD1222 COVID-19 vaccine.

V is TRBV2 and J is TRBJ2-2; no definite D call. Trimming removed 6 bases from V and 1 base from J, with 9 bases in between. The CDR3 has 14 residues. Germline V gene lookup returns CDR1 SNHLY and CDR2 FYNNEI. The CDR3 sequence: CASRRMMNTGELFF. Here the CDR3 DNA reads TGTGCCAGCAGACGGATGATGAACACCGGGGAGCTGTTTTTT. Full variable domain (missing parts from reference TRBV2 and TRBJ2-2): EPEVTQTPSHQVTQMGQEVILRCVPISNHLYFYWYRQILGQKVEFLVSFYNNEISEKSEIFDDQFSVERPDGSNFTLKIRSTKLEDSAMYFCASRRMMNTGELFFGEGSRLTVL.

This chain links TRBV4-1 with TRBJ2-7; 11 positions match TRBD2. Germline-derived CDR1 and CDR2 are MGHRA and YSYEKL. Losses at the gene ends were 0 bases for V and 2 bases for J; bases not matched to a gene: 6. The CDR3 length is 17 residues. The CDR3 sequence: CASSQDSLAGGPYEQYF. The CDR3, as DNA: TGCGCCAGCAGCCAAGATTCCCTAGCGGGAGGTCCCTACGAGCAGTACTTC.

CDR3 protein: CASKVLGGGGTEAFF. As DNA, the CDR3 is TGTGCCAGTAAGGTATTGGGCGGCGGGGGGACTGAAGCTTTCTTT. This sequence joins TRBV19 and TRBJ1-1; the D gene is possibly TRBD1 (5 bases). V lost 7 bases, J lost 5 bases, and 20 bases lay in between. The germline V gene has CDR1 LNHDA and CDR2 SQIVND (reference sequence). The CDR3 runs to 15 residues.

This chain uses TRBV5-4 with TRBJ1-3; 8 bases map to TRBD1. V dropped 4 bases and J dropped 0; count of bases not matched to a gene: 3. Germline values: CDR1 SGHNT, CDR2 YYREEE (reference sequence). CDR3 size: 15 residues. The CDR3 loop is CASSQGASSGNTIYF. CDR3 DNA sequence: TGTGCCAGCAGCCAGGGGGCGAGCTCTGGAAACACCATATATTTT. The full variable domain, rest sourced from reference TRBV5-4 and TRBJ1-3, is ETGVTQSPTHLIKTRGQQVTLRCSSQSGHNTVSWYQQALGQGPQFIFQYYREEENGRGNFPPRFSGLQFPNYSSELNVNALELDDSALYLCASSQGASSGNTIYFGEGSWLTVV.

The chain recombines TRBV2 with TRBJ1-3; D uncertain. This CDR3 region has 12 residues. V was shortened by 4 bases and J by 8 bases, with 9 bases between the two germline ends. Germline CDR1 is SNHLY and CDR2 is FYNNEI. This chain's CDR3 is CASSAHGDTIYF. CDR3 DNA: TGTGCCAGCAGTGCTCACGGAGACACCATATATTTT.

The CDR3 reads CSVAVQLFNTGELFF. CDR3 sequence (DNA): TGCAGCGTTGCGGTACAGCTTTTTAACACCGGGGAGCTGTTTTTT. The rearrangement joins TRBV29-1 to TRBJ2-2; D not certain. CDR3 length: 15 amino acids. Looked up from germline, CDR1 is SQVTM and CDR2 is ANQGSEA. V was shortened by 4 bases and J by 2 bases, with 14 bases between the two germline ends.

The chain combines TRBV7-9 with TRBJ2-5, with no clear D. Trimming shortened V by 5 bases and J by 2 bases, and 12 bases separated the two germline ends. Germline CDR1 is SEHNR and CDR2 is FQNEAQ (reference sequence). This CDR3 spans 14 amino acids. The CDR3 DNA follows: TGTGCCAGCAGCGAGGACGGCCTGCAAGAGACCCAGTACTTC. Encoded protein: CASSEDGLQETQYF.

The V and J genes are TRBV25-1 and TRBJ2-3, with 7 bases matching TRBD1. Germline values: CDR1 MGHDK, CDR2 SYGVNS. After removal of 9 bases from V and 1 base from J, the junction contained 4 bases not matched to a gene. This CDR3 is built from 13 residues. CDR3 region: CASTTGGTDTQYF. As DNA, the CDR3 is TGTGCCAGTACTACAGGGGGCACAGATACGCAGTATTTT.